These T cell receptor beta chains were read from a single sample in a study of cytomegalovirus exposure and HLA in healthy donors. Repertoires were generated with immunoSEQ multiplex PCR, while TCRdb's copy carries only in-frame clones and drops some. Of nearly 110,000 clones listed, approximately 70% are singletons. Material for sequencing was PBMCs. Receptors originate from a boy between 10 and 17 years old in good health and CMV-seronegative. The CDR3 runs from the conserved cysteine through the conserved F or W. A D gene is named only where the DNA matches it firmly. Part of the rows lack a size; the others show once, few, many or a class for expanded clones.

CASSLGSGPYNEQFF TGTGCCAGCAGCTTGGGAAGCGGTCCCTACAATGAGCAGTTCTTC NA 15 TRBJ2-1 NA TRBV5-4
CASSSWEAGGWLGTGELFF TGTGCCAGCAGCTCCTGGGAGGCGGGAGGCTGGTTGGGGACCGGGGAGCTGTTTTTT NA 19 TRBJ2-2 TRBD2 TRBV5-4
CAWSQGLIEQYF TGTGCCTGGAGTCAGGGCTTGATCGAGCAGTACTTC once 12 TRBJ2-7 NA TRBV30
CASSQQGSTEAFF TGTGCCAGCAGCCAACAGGGATCCACTGAAGCTTTCTTT NA 13 TRBJ1-1 NA TRBV6-6
CASSSRTGGAETQYF TGTGCCAGCAGCAGCAGGACAGGGGGCGCGGAGACCCAGTACTTC NA 15 TRBJ2-5 TRBD1 TRBV7-3
CASSPPRTGGNTQYF TGTGCCAGCTCACCACCCCGGACAGGGGGGAATACGCAGTATTTT NA 15 TRBJ2-3 TRBD1 TRBV18
CASSASGTSSHEQFF TGTGCCAGCAGTGCGAGCGGGACGTCCTCACATGAGCAGTTCTTC NA 15 TRBJ2-1 TRBD2 TRBV25-1
CASSYGPTRGTQYF TGTGCCAGCAGCTACGGACCGACTCGGGGGACCCAGTACTTC NA 14 TRBJ2-5 NA TRBV11-1
CASSWTGTAYGYTF TGTGCCAGCAGTTGGACAGGGACGGCCTATGGCTACACCTTC NA 14 TRBJ1-2 TRBD1 TRBV28
CAINRDLNQPQHF TGTGCCATCAACAGGGATCTGAATCAGCCCCAGCATTTT NA 13 TRBJ1-5 NA TRBV10-3
CASKRAGLANTEAFF TGTGCCAGCAAACGAGCAGGCCTCGCGAACACTGAAGCTTTCTTT NA 15 TRBJ1-1 NA TRBV5-6
CASSADGGAPDTQYF TGTGCCAGCAGCGCAGACGGGGGGGCCCCAGATACGCAGTATTTT NA 15 TRBJ2-3 TRBD2 TRBV9
CASSLEGDMYVSGANVLTF TGTGCCAGCAGCTTAGAGGGGGACATGTATGTATCTGGGGCCAACGTCCTGACTTTC NA 19 TRBJ2-6 NA TRBV7-8
CASNSGTGLFYGYTF TGTGCCAGCAATTCCGGGACAGGGTTGTTCTATGGCTACACCTTC NA 15 TRBJ1-2 TRBD1 TRBV5-5
CASSFGRGTEETQYF TGCGCCAGCAGCTTCGGCCGGGGGACCGAAGAGACCCAGTACTTC NA 15 TRBJ2-5 NA TRBV5-1
CATSRGTGYEQYF TGTGCCACCAGCAGAGGGACAGGCTACGAGCAGTACTTC NA 13 TRBJ2-7 TRBD1 TRBV15
CASSEDRAPYGYTF TGTGCCAGCAGTGAGGACAGGGCCCCCTATGGCTACACCTTC NA 14 TRBJ1-2 TRBD1 TRBV6-5
CASSAQGLTNEKLFF TGTGCCAGCAGCGCACAGGGTTTAACTAATGAAAAACTGTTTTTT NA 15 TRBJ1-4 NA TRBV7-9
CASRDPGQGNEKLFF TGTGCCAGCAGAGACCCGGGACAGGGAAATGAAAAACTGTTTTTT few 15 TRBJ1-4 TRBD1 TRBV28
CARGLTSGRATDTQYF TGTGCCAGAGGTCTGACTAGCGGGAGGGCCACAGATACGCAGTATTTT NA 16 TRBJ2-3 TRBD2 TRBV2
CSVEGQGGLEAFF TGCAGCGTTGAGGGACAGGGTGGACTTGAAGCTTTCTTT few 13 TRBJ1-1 TRBD1 TRBV29-1
CASSVRGTSTEAFF TGTGCCAGCAGCGTAAGGGGGACGAGCACTGAAGCTTTCTTT NA 14 TRBJ1-1 NA TRBV9
CASSRSGGSTNEKLFF TGTGCCAGCAGCCGCAGCGGGGGAAGTACTAATGAAAAACTGTTTTTT NA 16 TRBJ1-4 NA TRBV7-9
CASSVSGGAGNIQYF TGTGCCAGCAGCGTTAGCGGGGGGGCCGGGAACATTCAGTACTTC NA 15 TRBJ2-4 TRBD2 TRBV9
CASSSGNQETQYF TGTGCCAGCTCGAGCGGGAATCAAGAGACCCAGTACTTC NA 13 TRBJ2-5 TRBD2 TRBV28
CASSLPGQRMNTEAFF TGTGCCAGCAGTTTACCGGGACAGCGAATGAACACTGAAGCTTTCTTT few 16 TRBJ1-1 TRBD1 TRBV28
CASTRDRGEQFF TGTGCCAGTACCCGAGACAGGGGTGAGCAGTTCTTC NA 12 TRBJ2-1 TRBD1 TRBV19
CASSEALWETQYF TGTGCCAGCAGTGAAGCCCTATGGGAGACCCAGTACTTC NA 13 TRBJ2-5 NA TRBV6-1
CSGGLRLARNEQFF TGCAGCGGAGGTCTGCGTCTAGCTCGCAATGAGCAGTTCTTC NA 14 TRBJ2-1 NA TRBV29-1
CASSLPGQDSNQPQHF TGTGCCAGCAGTTTACCCGGACAGGATAGCAATCAGCCCCAGCATTTT NA 16 TRBJ1-5 TRBD1 TRBV28
CASNPGQGGLNEQYF TGTGCCAGCAACCCAGGACAGGGAGGCTTGAACGAGCAGTACTTC NA 15 TRBJ2-7 TRBD1 TRBV7-9
CASSGTSDRRDTQYF TGTGCCAGCAGCGGGACTAGTGACCGGAGAGATACGCAGTATTTT NA 15 TRBJ2-3 TRBD2 TRBV6-4
CASSNPPGVGSTDTQYF TGCGCCAGCAGCAATCCGCCCGGGGTCGGAAGCACAGATACGCAGTATTTT few 17 TRBJ2-3 NA TRBV5-1
CASSHLTGGEVETQYF TGTGCCAGCAGCCACCTGACAGGGGGCGAGGTAGAGACCCAGTACTTC NA 16 TRBJ2-5 TRBD1 TRBV13
CASSSPSGRSPYEQYF TGTGCCAGCAGTTCCCCTAGCGGGAGGAGCCCCTACGAGCAGTACTTC NA 16 TRBJ2-7 TRBD2 TRBV25-1
CASSSRGRYSYEQYF TGTGCCAGCAGCTCCAGGGGGCGATACTCCTACGAGCAGTACTTC NA 15 TRBJ2-7 TRBD1 TRBV5-4
CASSVSSYNSPLHF TGTGCCAGCAGCGTCTCGAGCTATAATTCACCCCTCCACTTT NA 14 TRBJ1-6 NA TRBV7-9
CAWGRGGSGYTF TGTGCCTGGGGTAGGGGAGGTAGTGGCTACACCTTC NA 12 TRBJ1-2 NA TRBV30
CASSGPTTQHF TGTGCCAGCAGTGGTCCGACAACCCAGCATTTT few 11 TRBJ1-5 NA TRBV25-1
CASTLGASEGPWETQYF TGTGCCAGCACCTTAGGCGCGTCGGAGGGCCCCTGGGAGACCCAGTACTTC few 17 TRBJ2-5 NA TRBV7-8
CASSQRLLAGELFF TGTGCCAGCAGCCAGAGGTTACTCGCCGGGGAGCTGTTTTTT NA 14 TRBJ2-2 NA TRBV7-8
CASSGTNTGELFF TGTGCCAGCAGCGGGACTAACACCGGGGAGCTGTTTTTT NA 13 TRBJ2-2 NA TRBV6-4
CASSVQGAGNTIYF TGTGCCAGCAGCGTACAGGGGGCGGGAAACACCATATATTTT few 14 TRBJ1-3 TRBD1 TRBV9
CASSLQGRSGTEAFF TGTGCCAGCAGCTTGCAGGGGAGATCGGGCACTGAAGCTTTCTTT few 15 TRBJ1-1 NA TRBV5-5
CASTRTEISTDTQYF TGCGCCAGCACCCGAACAGAAATTAGCACAGATACGCAGTATTTT once 15 TRBJ2-3 NA TRBV5-1
CASSEEWGEQQYF TGTGCCAGCAGTGAAGAATGGGGGGAACAGCAGTACTTC NA 13 TRBJ2-7 NA TRBV6-1
CASSFGQPNYGYTF TGTGCCAGCAGCTTCGGACAGCCGAACTATGGCTACACCTTC few 14 TRBJ1-2 NA TRBV13
CAWSVREGNYEQYF TGTGCCTGGAGTGTAAGGGAGGGTAATTACGAGCAGTACTTC NA 14 TRBJ2-7 TRBD2 TRBV30
CASTLTGRGRKSNQPQHF TGTGCCAGCACCCTCACCGGCAGGGGGCGGAAAAGCAATCAGCCCCAGCATTTT NA 18 TRBJ1-5 TRBD1 TRBV13
CSVDRDGANVLTF TGCAGCGTCGACAGGGATGGGGCCAACGTCCTGACTTTC NA 13 TRBJ2-6 TRBD1 TRBV29-1
CASSVDRGAYNEQFF TGTGCCAGCAGTGTCGACAGGGGCGCCTACAATGAGCAGTTCTTC NA 15 TRBJ2-1 TRBD1 TRBV6-5
CASSYSIVAEAFF TGTGCCAGCAGTTACTCGATAGTAGCTGAAGCTTTCTTT few 13 TRBJ1-1 NA TRBV6-5
CASSLQGLGNTIYF TGCGCCAGCAGCTTGCAGGGGCTAGGAAACACCATATATTTT NA 14 TRBJ1-3 NA TRBV5-1
CASSFRLGNEQFF TGTGCCAGCAGTTTCAGACTTGGGAATGAGCAGTTCTTC NA 13 TRBJ2-1 NA TRBV6-4